This is a list of T cell receptor beta chains from one sample in a study of a mutant IDH1 vaccine in newly diagnosed glioma. The antigens of these receptors remain unknown. Clones were read by immunoSEQ multiplex PCR, and TCRdb kept only the in-frame ones, dropping some. The top ten clones hold 0.56% of a sample with around 78,000 clones, 90% to 95% of them seen once. The sample here was PBMCs, taken from a glioma patient whose treatment included an IDH1 peptide vaccine. The receptor source for this set is a woman in her fifties or sixties with glioma. Each CDR3 is given with its conserved first and last residue. The D gene is left open where the match is weak. Size is omitted from some rows. Given values are once, few, many or a class for expanded clones.

>TRBV5-1|-|-|TRBJ2-3
TGCGCCAGCAGCTCGGACACAGATACGCAGTATTTT
CASSSDTDTQYF
>TRBV6-5|TRBD1|-|TRBJ1-2
TGTGCCAGCAGTAACGACAGGGTTGGCTACACCTTC
CASSNDRVGYTF
>TRBV11-3|-|-|TRBJ2-2
TGTGCCAGCAGCTTAGGCGCAGGGAAGCTGTTTTTT
CASSLGAGKLFF
>TRBV28|-|-|TRBJ1-4
TGTGCCACGCGATGGACACCGAGTCACGGGGAACTGTTTTTT
CATRWTPSHGELFF
>TRBV5-5|-|-|TRBJ1-5
TGTGCCAGCAGCTTGGCCCCGACGGGCCTCGGGGGGCATTTT
CASSLAPTGLGGHF
>TRBV2|-|-|TRBJ2-2
TGTGCCAGCGGGCGGGACACCACGAACACCGGGGAGCTGTTTTTT
CASGRDTTNTGELFF
>TRBV4-2|-|-|TRBJ2-2
TGTGCCAGCAGCCAAGATCCCCATTCTGACACCGGGGAGCTGTTTTTT
CASSQDPHSDTGELFF
>TRBV5-1|-|-|TRBJ2-3
TGCGCCAGCAGCTTGGGAGGGGGAGCTAGCACAGATACGCAGTATTTT
CASSLGGGASTDTQYF
>TRBV18|-|-|TRBJ1-3
TGTGCCAGCTCTCCCGCTGGAAACACCATATATTTT
CASSPAGNTIYF
>TRBV7-7|-|once|TRBJ2-2
TGTGCTAGCAGCTCACAAGCTTTAAACACCGGGGAGCTGTTTTTT
CASSSQALNTGELFF
>TRBV28|-|-|TRBJ1-1
TGTGCCAGCAGTTTGGTCGGCCGGCAGAACACTGAAGCTTTCTTT
CASSLVGRQNTEAFF
>TRBV7-6|TRBD2|-|TRBJ2-7
TGTGCCAGCAGCTTAAGGGCTAGCGGTAACTACGAGCAGTACTTC
CASSLRASGNYEQYF
>TRBV6-5|-|-|TRBJ1-5
TGTGCCAGCAGTTGGAAGCTTAGCAATCAGCCCCAGCATTTT
CASSWKLSNQPQHF
>TRBV11-2|-|-|TRBJ1-5
TGTGCCAGCAGCTTAGTTAGCAATCAGCCCCAGCATTTT
CASSLVSNQPQHF
>TRBV7-9|TRBD1|-|TRBJ1-1
TGTGCCAGCAGCTTGGACAGGGGCGATGAAGCTTTCTTT
CASSLDRGDEAFF
>TRBV2|-|-|TRBJ2-4
TGTGCCAGCAGTGAAGGGGGGGTTCAGTACTTC
CASSEGGVQYF
>TRBV25-1|TRBD2|-|TRBJ2-1
TGTGCCAGCACTCTAGCGGGAGCCAATGAGCAGTTCTTC
CASTLAGANEQFF
>TRBV6-6|-|few|TRBJ1-2
TGTGCCAGCACGACGGGGGGCAATGGCTACACCTTC
CASTTGGNGYTF
>TRBV7-2|-|-|TRBJ1-5
TGTGCCAGCAGCTTGGGAGGGACGAGCAATCAGCCCCAGCATTTT
CASSLGGTSNQPQHF
>TRBV6-5|TRBD2|-|TRBJ2-7
TGTGCCAGCAGTTACGGTGGCGGGAGAACCCACGAGCAGTACTTC
CASSYGGGRTHEQYF
>TRBV12-5|TRBD2|-|TRBJ2-7
TGTGCTAGTGGTTCGGGGGGAGGCTACGAGCAGTACTTC
CASGSGGGYEQYF
>TRBV6-6|-|-|TRBJ1-4
TGTGCCAGCAGTTACTCGAGGAGACAGGAGGAAAAACTGTTTTTT
CASSYSRRQEEKLFF
>TRBV15|-|-|TRBJ1-3
TGTGCCACCAGCAGGGCCGGGACATCTGGAAACACCATATATTTT
CATSRAGTSGNTIYF
>TRBV19|TRBD1|-|TRBJ2-3
TGTGCCAGTAGTACGCCGGGACAGTTTTTCCATACGCAGTATTTT
CASSTPGQFFHTQYF
>TRBV6-6|-|-|TRBJ1-4
TGTGCCAGCAGTTACTCCTGGGGATTTAATGAAAAACTGTTTTTT
CASSYSWGFNEKLFF
>TRBV19|-|-|TRBJ2-2
TGTGCCAGTACCCGGGCTAGCATGGACACCGGGGAGCTGTTTTTT
CASTRASMDTGELFF
>TRBV28|TRBD1|-|TRBJ2-5
TGTGCCAGCAGTTTATTGGGGACAGAAGAGACCCAGTACTTC
CASSLLGTEETQYF
>TRBV5-1|-|-|TRBJ2-5
TGCGCCAGCAGCTTCAATACTCAAGAGACCCAGTACTTC
CASSFNTQETQYF
>TRBV19|TRBD1|-|TRBJ1-6
TGTGCCAGTAGTGCCGGGACAGGGGCTGCTGCCCTCCACTTT
CASSAGTGAAALHF
>TRBV28|TRBD2|-|TRBJ2-7
TGTGCCAGCAGTTGGGAGGGAGTGGAGTACTTC
CASSWEGVEYF
>TRBV30|-|-|TRBJ1-3
TGTGCCTGGAGTGGCGGGGGAAACACCATATATTTT
CAWSGGGNTIYF
>TRBV2|TRBD2|-|TRBJ2-1
TGTGCCAGCAGATTACTAGCGGGAGACGACAATGAGCAGTTCTTC
CASRLLAGDDNEQFF
>TRBV6-5|-|-|TRBJ2-3
TGTGCCAGCACCGGACGTTCAGATACGCAGTATTTT
CASTGRSDTQYF
>TRBV10-1|-|once|TRBJ1-5
TGCGCCAGCAGTGACAGCTATCAGCCCCAGCATTTT
CASSDSYQPQHF
>TRBV28|-|-|TRBJ2-7
TGTGCCAGCAGTTCCACCCCAACCTACGAGCAGTACTTC
CASSSTPTYEQYF
>TRBV6-1|-|-|TRBJ2-7
TGTGCCAGCAGTTCCAACCAGGGGCAGTACTTC
CASSSNQGQYF
>TRBV25-1|-|-|TRBJ1-2
TGTGCCAGCAGTGAAACCCTGGGGGGAGCGCACTATGGCTACACCTTC
CASSETLGGAHYGYTF
>TRBV11-1|TRBD1|-|TRBJ1-1
TGTGCCAGCAGCTTAGGAAGGGGGCCCACTGAAGCTTTCTTT
CASSLGRGPTEAFF
>TRBV7-9|-|-|TRBJ2-7
TGTGCCAGCAGCTTTCAGGGTTACGAGCAGTACTTC
CASSFQGYEQYF
>TRBV27|-|-|TRBJ1-1
TGTGCCAGCAGTTACTTTGATCGTAAGGAAGCTTTCTTT
CASSYFDRKEAFF
>TRBV5-1|TRBD1|-|TRBJ1-3
TGCGCCAGCAGCTTACAGGGGTTTGGTGGAAACACCATATATTTT
CASSLQGFGGNTIYF
>TRBV15|TRBD1|-|TRBJ2-5
TGTGCCACCAGCAGAGATGCGAACAGGGGGCTGTTGGAGACCCAGTACTTC
CATSRDANRGLLETQYF
>TRBV7-9|-|-|TRBJ1-3
TGTGCCAGCAGCTATTTACGGGACACGCGCTCTGGAAACACCATATATTTT
CASSYLRDTRSGNTIYF
>TRBV4-1|TRBD1|once|TRBJ1-3
TGCGCCAGCAGCCAGCCCAGGGGGAAAACTGGAAACACCATATATTTT
CASSQPRGKTGNTIYF
>TRBV6-5|TRBD2|-|TRBJ2-7
TGTGCCAGCAGTTCCAGTTGGACTAGCAGTTCCTACGAGCAGTACTTC
CASSSSWTSSSYEQYF
>TRBV6-1|TRBD1|-|TRBJ2-3
TGTGCCAGCAGATACACAGGGGCAGATACGCAGTATTTT
CASRYTGADTQYF
>TRBV19|-|-|TRBJ1-3
TGTGCCAGTATCCCCCCCGGGACTGGAAACACCATATATTTT
CASIPPGTGNTIYF
>TRBV2|-|-|TRBJ1-5
TGTGCCAGCAGTGATACCCGGGGGTCCAATCAGCCCCAGCATTTT
CASSDTRGSNQPQHF